The subject of this entry is one T cell receptor beta chain. Under the authors' procedure: Amplification with reference gene primers provided the estimates of nucleated cell counts. The table came from immunoSEQ multiplex PCR; TCRdb's copy has only in-frame clones and leaves some out. The V and J calls and clone size were taken over from that table, and D and trimming were inferred from the DNA. This table has over 200,000 clones, over 70% appearing once. This entry is derived from a study of blood T cell repertoires in COVID-19. This CDR3 region has 14 residues. The germline CDR1 and CDR2 sequences are MNHEY and SVGAGI. V was pared by 0 bases and J by 4 bases, with 9 bases between.

This TCR was sampled from a man aged 35 to 55 with acute or convalescent COVID-19. This sequence joins TRBV6-5 and TRBJ1-2; D gene unclear. The source material was peripheral blood. CDR3 sequence reads: CASSYSTGIYGYTF. In nucleotides, the CDR3 is TGTGCCAGCAGTTACTCTACCGGGATCTATGGCTACACCTTC.